The subject of this entry is one T cell receptor (beta chain). Using immunoSEQ multiplex PCR, the repertoire was profiled, and TCRdb retains in-frame clones only, with some absent. The sample carries 200,000 or so clones, 90% to 95% recorded once. This entry comes from a study of T cell responses to AZD1222 COVID-19 vaccine. Trimming at V came to 4 bases and at J to 5 bases, leaving 9 bases not matched to a gene. The CDR3 consists of 16 residues. Germline lookup yields CDR1 SEHNR and CDR2 FQNEAQ (reference sequence). The source of this sequence is an adult in good health. The material sequenced was peripheral blood, taken on day 0 of AZD1222 vaccination. The chain uses TRBV7-9 and TRBJ2-5; 11 bases fit TRBD2. The CDR3 nucleotides are TGTGCCAGCAGCTGGGCAACTAGCGGGAGAAGGGAGACCCAGTACTTC. It encodes CASSWATSGRRETQYF.